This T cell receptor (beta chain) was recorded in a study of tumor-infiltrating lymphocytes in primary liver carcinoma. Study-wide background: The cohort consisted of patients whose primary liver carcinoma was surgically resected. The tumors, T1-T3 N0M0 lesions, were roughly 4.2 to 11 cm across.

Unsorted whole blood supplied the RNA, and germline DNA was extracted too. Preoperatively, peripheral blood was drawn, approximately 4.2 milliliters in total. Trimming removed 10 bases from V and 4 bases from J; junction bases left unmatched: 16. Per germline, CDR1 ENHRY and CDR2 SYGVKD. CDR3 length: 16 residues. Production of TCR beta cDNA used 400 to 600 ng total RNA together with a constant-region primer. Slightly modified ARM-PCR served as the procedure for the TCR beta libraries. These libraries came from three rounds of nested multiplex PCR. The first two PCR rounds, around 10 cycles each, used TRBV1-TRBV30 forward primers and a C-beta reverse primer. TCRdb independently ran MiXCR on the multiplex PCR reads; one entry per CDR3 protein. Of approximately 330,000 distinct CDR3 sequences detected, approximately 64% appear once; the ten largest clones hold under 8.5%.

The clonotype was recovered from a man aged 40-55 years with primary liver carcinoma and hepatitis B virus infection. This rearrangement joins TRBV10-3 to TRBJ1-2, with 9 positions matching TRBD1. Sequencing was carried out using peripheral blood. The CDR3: CATRNHGTGPTYGYTF. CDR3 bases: TGTGCCACCAGGAACCACGGGACAGGGCCAACCTATGGCTACACCTTC.